Presented here are 25 T cell receptor beta chains from one specimen sequenced in a study of OX40 agonist ivuxolimab in advanced cancers. Here immunoSEQ multiplex PCR was the method, and the copy in TCRdb shows in-frame clones only, minus some. The sample holds about 70,000 clones, roughly 89% seen once. The specimen was CD4+ or CD8+ T cells sorted from blood, collected in a trial of the OX40 agonist ivuxolimab. These receptors were taken from an adult with an advanced solid tumor such as melanoma, head and neck, liver or kidney cancer.

CDR3 nucleotides: TGCGCCAGCAGCTTGGGGGCGCAGTCTGAAAAACTGTTTTTT. Translated, it gives CASSLGAQSEKLFF. This chain uses TRBV5-1 with TRBJ1-4; D gene uncertain. The CDR3 is made up of 14 amino acids. V was cut by 0 bases and J by 7 bases, with 10 bases left in between. The germline V gene encodes CDR1 SGHRS and CDR2 YFSETQ. Using reference TRBV5-1 and TRBJ1-4 for the parts outside the CDR3, the full variable domain is KAGVTQTPRYLIKTRGQQVTLSCSPISGHRSVSWYQQTPGQGLQFLFEYFSETQRNKGNFPGRFSGRQFSNSRSEMNVSTLELGDSALYLCASSLGAQSEKLFFGSGTQLSVL.

The genes are TRBV30 and TRBJ1-6; D unclear. Germline CDR1 and CDR2: GTSNPN and SVGIG (reference sequence). CDR3 length: 13 residues. The V and J ends lost 4 bases and 7 bases respectively, with 11 bases between them. The CDR3 nucleotides are TGTGCCTGGAAGGGAGATGGCAATTCACCCCTCCACTTT. Translated: CAWKGDGNSPLHF.

The genes are TRBV5-4 and TRBJ2-2; D remains ambiguous. CDR3 length: 13 amino acids. Germline CDR1 SGHNT, CDR2 YYREEE (reference sequence). V was pared by 2 bases and J by 4 bases, with 6 bases between. CDR3 sequence reads: CASSFDRTGELFF. In DNA, the CDR3 is TGTGCCAGCAGCTTCGATCGCACCGGGGAGCTGTTTTTT.

This rearrangement joins TRBV6-6 to TRBJ2-7; 9 bases fit TRBD1. Germline values: CDR1 MNHNY, CDR2 SVGAGI (reference sequence). The CDR3 extends over 13 amino acids. The V and J ends lost 8 bases and 6 bases, in that order; junction bases with no gene match: 8. The CDR3 here is CASYGTGTIEQYF. The CDR3 DNA is TGTGCCAGCTACGGGACAGGGACGATCGAGCAGTACTTC.

The chain recombines TRBV6-5 with TRBJ1-6; D is possibly TRBD1 (6 bases). Germline V gives CDR1 MNHEY, CDR2 SVGAGI. The CDR3 consists of 15 residues. V was shortened by 6 bases and J by 4 bases, with 13 bases between the two germline ends. The CDR3 DNA reads as TGTGCCAGCAGCTCCAAGGGGGGTTATAATTCACCCCTCCACTTT. Amino acid sequence: CASSSKGGYNSPLHF.

The chain links TRBV5-1 to TRBJ1-5; TRBD1 is a possible D gene (5 bases). Trimming removed 4 bases from V and 7 bases from J, with 15 bases in between. CDR1 is SGHRS, CDR2 YFSETQ, per germline. This CDR3 is 14 amino acids long. The CDR3 DNA reads TGCGCCAGCAGCCTCGGGGGGTTAGGGCAGCCCCAGCATTTT. Residues: CASSLGGLGQPQHF.

The chain combines TRBV27 with TRBJ2-7; 10 bases fit TRBD1. Unmatched junction bases numbered 8, after V lost 6 bases and J lost 3 bases. The CDR3 contains 15 residues. CDR1 MNHEY and CDR2 SMNVEV come from the germline V gene (reference sequence). CDR3 in amino acids: CASSTGTGDFYEQYF. CDR3 DNA sequence: TGTGCCAGCAGCACCGGGACAGGGGATTTCTACGAGCAGTACTTC.

The rearrangement joins TRBV7-2 to TRBJ2-3; TRBD2 matches 8 bases. CDR3 size: 16 residues. From germline, CDR1 is SGHTA and CDR2 FQGNSA. With V trimmed by 3 bases and J by 0 bases, 5 bases remained unmatched. The CDR3 DNA reads as TGTGCCAGCAGCTTTATCGGGGGGGTTAGCACAGATACGCAGTATTTT. This codes for CASSFIGGVSTDTQYF.

The gene calls are TRBV6-5 and TRBJ1-5; D is perhaps TRBD1 (6 bases). Between the trimmed V and J ends, which lost 5 bases and 9 bases, there was a span of 14 bases. Germline V gene lookup returns CDR1 MNHEY and CDR2 SVGAGI. CDR3 length equals 13 residues. The CDR3 sequence is CASSGDTLWPQHF. CDR3 sequence (DNA): TGTGCCAGCAGTGGGGACACCCTTTGGCCCCAGCATTTT.

V gene TRBV6-1 combines with J gene TRBJ2-1; D may be TRBD1 or TRBD2 (5 bases each). Looked up from germline, CDR1 is MNHNS and CDR2 is SASEGT. This CDR3 comprises 15 residues. V lost 6 bases and J lost 7, with 19 bases in between. CDR3 loop: CASSHTGTQRNEQFF. DNA of the CDR3: TGTGCCAGCAGCCACACCGGGACCCAGCGGAATGAGCAGTTCTTC.

The chain is built from TRBV6-1 and TRBJ1-5, with unresolved D. V shed 6 bases and J shed 0 bases, with 6 bases lying between them. Germline CDR1 is MNHNS and CDR2 is SASEGT. This CDR3 spans 13 amino acids. CDR3 sequence reads: CASRDLSNQPQHF. In nucleotides, the CDR3 is TGTGCCAGCAGGGACCTTAGCAATCAGCCCCAGCATTTT.

The chain links TRBV7-2 to TRBJ2-2; 8 nucleotides align to TRBD1. Germline lookup yields CDR1 SGHTA and CDR2 FQGNSA. The V segment lost 5 bases and the J segment 5 bases; nucleotides outside the gene matches: 4. This CDR3 is built from 14 residues. CDR3 in amino acids: CASSPDRVTGELFF. In DNA form, the CDR3 reads TGTGCCAGCAGCCCGGACAGGGTTACCGGGGAGCTGTTTTTT.

This clone appeared a few times. V usage is TRBV15 and J usage is TRBJ2-1, with TRBD2 matching over 7 bases. Germline V gene sequence: CDR1 LNHNV, CDR2 YYDKDF (reference sequence). V lost 3 bases, J lost 0 bases, and 5 bases stayed unmatched. This CDR3 is 16 amino acids long. The CDR3 sequence is CATSRREGSSYNEQFF. CDR3 DNA: TGTGCCACCAGCAGGAGGGAGGGAAGCTCCTACAATGAGCAGTTCTTC.

The V call is TRBV7-9, the J call TRBJ1-1, with TRBD1 as a possible D gene (5 bases). There are 13 residues in the CDR3. Germline V gene data show CDR1 as SEHNR and CDR2 as FQNEAQ (reference sequence). Trimming took 5 bases from V and 2 from J, leaving 9 bases between them. CDR3 in DNA: TGTGCCAGCAGCGTGACAGCTAACACTGAAGCTTTCTTT. Protein: CASSVTANTEAFF. Complete variable domain (other parts from reference TRBV7-9 and TRBJ1-1): DTGVSQNPRHKITKRGQNVTFRCDPISEHNRLYWYRQTLGQGPEFLTYFQNEAQLEKSRLLSDRFSAERPKGSFSTLEIQRTEQGDSAMYLCASSVTANTEAFFGQGTRLTVV.

The chain employs TRBV4-2 and TRBJ1-3; D is uncertain. The V end was cut by 0 bases, the J end by 0 bases, with 12 bases between. The CDR3 has 17 amino acids. The germline V gene encodes CDR1 LGHNA and CDR2 YNFKEQ. CDR3 nucleotides: TGTGCCAGCAGCCAAGATATCGTAGGCTTCTCTGGAAACACCATATATTTT. Protein sequence: CASSQDIVGFSGNTIYF.

This clone was recorded a few times. As DNA, the CDR3 is TGTGCCAGCAGGGGTAGACGGGGGGTGGACAATCAGCCCCAGCATTTT. It specifies CASRGRRGVDNQPQHF. This chain uses TRBV2 with TRBJ1-5, with a tentative D call TRBD1 (5 bases). Germline CDR1 and CDR2: SNHLY and FYNNEI. The CDR3 consists of 16 residues. Trimming took 6 bases from V and 3 from J, leaving 18 bases between them.

The chain employs TRBV29-1 and TRBJ2-5; no definite D call. The length of the CDR3 is 11 residues. Germline V gene sequence: CDR1 SQVTM, CDR2 ANQGSEA. The germline V and J ends were trimmed by 8 bases and 2 bases, with 9 bases remaining between them. Here the CDR3 DNA reads TGCAGCCCAGTGGGGCAAGAGACCCAGTACTTC. Protein: CSPVGQETQYF.

This chain uses TRBV4-1 with TRBJ2-1, with 7 bases fitting TRBD1. The J segment lost 6 bases and the V segment lost 1 base, leaving 0 bases of the junction unmatched. CDR1 MGHRA and CDR2 YSYEKL come from the germline V gene. The CDR3 has 13 residues. Here the CDR3 DNA reads TGCGCCAGCAGCCAAGCAGGGGGCAATGAGCAGTTCTTC. It is translated as CASSQAGGNEQFF.

This clone is a singleton in its sample. V is TRBV25-1 and J is TRBJ1-2; 8 positions match TRBD1. Looked up from germline, CDR1 is MGHDK and CDR2 is SYGVNS. V gave up 4 bases and J gave up 4 bases; unmatched junction bases: 2. CDR3 length: 13 residues. The CDR3 DNA reads as TGTGCCAGCAGTGTTGGGACAGGCTATGGCTACACCTTC. It specifies CASSVGTGYGYTF.

The chain employs TRBV29-1 and TRBJ1-1; D is unresolved. The CDR3 is 12 amino acids. With 5 bases removed from V and 0 bases from J, the gap between germline ends came to 7 bases. In germline, CDR1 is SQVTM, CDR2 ANQGSEA. The CDR3 protein is CSVWTMNTEAFF. The CDR3 DNA is TGCAGCGTTTGGACCATGAACACTGAAGCTTTCTTT.

The chain links TRBV7-6 to TRBJ2-1, with TRBD1 identical over 9 bases. The germline V gene has CDR1 SGHVS and CDR2 FNYEAQ. The CDR3 has 13 amino acids. V lost 5 bases and J lost 11; bases outside the gene matches: 7. This CDR3 reads CASSRRDREKQFF. CDR3 DNA sequence: TGTGCCAGCAGCCGCCGGGACAGGGAGAAGCAGTTCTTC.

V gene TRBV6-1 combines with J gene TRBJ2-7; TRBD1 aligns across 8 bases. The CDR3 extends over 14 amino acids. The germline V gene encodes CDR1 MNHNS and CDR2 SASEGT. J gave up 7 bases and V 6 bases, and 11 bases lay outside the gene matches. For the CDR3, the DNA is TGTGCCAGCAGGGGGGACAGGCCTGCTGTGGAGCAGTACTTC. As protein: CASRGDRPAVEQYF.

The J gene is TRBJ2-7, the V gene TRBV5-1; perhaps TRBD1 as D (5 bases). Trimming stripped 2 bases from V and 3 bases from J, with 12 bases between. Germline CDR1 reads SGHRS; CDR2 reads YFSETQ. The CDR3 has 14 amino acids. In DNA form, the CDR3 reads TGCGCCAGCAGCTTATCTCAGGGTTTCTACGAGCAGTACTTC. It specifies CASSLSQGFYEQYF.

This clone was observed a few times. The J gene is TRBJ1-3, the V gene TRBV5-5, with 7 bases matching TRBD1. The CDR3 is 16 amino acids. Germline CDR1 reads SGHKS; CDR2 reads YYEKEE (reference sequence). V trimming: 4 bases; J trimming: 4 bases; junction bases outside the gene matches: 11. In nucleotides, the CDR3 is TGTGCCAGCAGCACCATACGACAGGGATCAGGAAACACCATATATTTT. This encodes CASSTIRQGSGNTIYF.

CDR3 protein: CASSRDTANYGYTF. DNA for the CDR3: TGTGCCAGCAGCCGGGACACGGCTAACTATGGCTACACCTTC. The gene calls are TRBV5-4 and TRBJ1-2, with D perhaps TRBD1 (6 bases). The germline V gene encodes CDR1 SGHNT and CDR2 YYREEE (reference sequence). The CDR3 runs 14 residues. The V end lost 4 bases, the J end lost 0 bases, and 10 bases lay between the germline ends.